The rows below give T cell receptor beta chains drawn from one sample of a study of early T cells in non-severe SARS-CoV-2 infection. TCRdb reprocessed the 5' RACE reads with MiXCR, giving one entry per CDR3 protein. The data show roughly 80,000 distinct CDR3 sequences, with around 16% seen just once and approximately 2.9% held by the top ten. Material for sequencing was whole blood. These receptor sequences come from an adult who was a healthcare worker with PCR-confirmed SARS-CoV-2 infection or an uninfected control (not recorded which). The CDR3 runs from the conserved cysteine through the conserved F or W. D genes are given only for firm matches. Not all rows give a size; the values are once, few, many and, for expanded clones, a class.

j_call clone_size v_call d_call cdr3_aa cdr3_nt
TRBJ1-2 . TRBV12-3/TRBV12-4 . CASSLQRQGLKGYTF TGTGCCAGCAGTTTGCAGCGGCAGGGATTGAAAGGCTACACCTTC
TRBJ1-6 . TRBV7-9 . CASSRSGTPDSPLHF TGTGCCAGCAGCCGCTCCGGGACACCTGATTCACCCCTCCACTTT
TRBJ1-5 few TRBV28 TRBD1 CASRNRGRGDQPQHF TGTGCCAGCAGGAACAGGGGCCGAGGGGATCAGCCCCAGCATTTT
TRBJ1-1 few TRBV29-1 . CSVSGRLMNTEAFF TGCAGCGTTTCGGGACGGCTGATGAACACTGAAGCTTTCTTT
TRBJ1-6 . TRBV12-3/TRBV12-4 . CASTLGTHNSPLHF TGTGCCAGCACCCTAGGGACCCATAATTCACCCCTCCACTTT
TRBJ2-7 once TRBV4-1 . CASSQGNLQNEQYF TGCGCCAGCAGCCAAGGCAACCTTCAAAACGAGCAGTACTTC
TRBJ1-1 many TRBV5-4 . CASSLGAGLNTEAFF TGTGCCAGCAGCTTGGGAGCAGGGCTGAACACTGAAGCTTTCTTT
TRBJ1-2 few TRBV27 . CASSPLKKGNYGYTF TGTGCCAGCAGCCCCCTCAAAAAGGGAAACTATGGCTACACCTTC
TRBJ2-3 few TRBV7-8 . CASSLGPAPHPNDTQYF TGTGCCAGCAGCTTAGGACCCGCCCCCCACCCGAACGATACGCAGTATTTT
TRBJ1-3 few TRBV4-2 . CASSQDLGLISGNTIYF TGTGCCAGCAGCCAAGATCTTGGGCTAATCTCTGGAAACACCATATATTTT
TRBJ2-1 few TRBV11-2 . CASSPDQQQGGQFF TGTGCCAGCAGCCCGGACCAGCAACAAGGTGGGCAGTTCTTC
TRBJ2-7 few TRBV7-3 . CASSRDSFYEQYF TGTGCCAGCAGTCGGGACTCCTTCTACGAGCAGTACTTC
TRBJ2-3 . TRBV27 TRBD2 CASSHPGLAGGTDTQYF TGTGCCAGCAGTCATCCGGGACTAGCGGGGGGCACAGATACGCAGTATTTT
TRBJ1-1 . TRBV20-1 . CSANRVGTEAFF TGCAGTGCTAACAGGGTAGGGACTGAAGCTTTCTTT
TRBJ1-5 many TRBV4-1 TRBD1 CASSQVHGAGGSNQPQHF TGCGCCAGCAGCCAAGTTCACGGGGCAGGGGGCAGCAATCAGCCCCAGCATTTT
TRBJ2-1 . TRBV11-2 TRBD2 CASGAAGVRNEQFF TGTGCCAGCGGGGCAGCGGGGGTGAGAAATGAGCAGTTCTTC
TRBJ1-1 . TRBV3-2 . CASSQHFREKEAFF TGTGCCAGCAGCCAACATTTCAGGGAAAAGGAAGCTTTCTTT
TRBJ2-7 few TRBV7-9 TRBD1 CASRDRDRIYEQYF TGTGCCAGCAGGGACCGGGACAGAATCTACGAGCAGTACTTC
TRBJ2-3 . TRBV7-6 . CASSVVRNTDTQYF TGTGCCAGCAGCGTAGTGCGGAACACAGATACGCAGTATTTT
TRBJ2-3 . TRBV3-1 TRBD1 CASSQDFRTGTTSTDTQYF TGTGCCAGCAGCCAAGATTTCCGGACAGGTACTACTAGCACAGATACGCAGTATTTT
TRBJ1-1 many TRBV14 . CASSQDQKENTEAFF TGTGCCAGCAGCCAAGATCAAAAGGAGAACACTGAAGCTTTCTTT
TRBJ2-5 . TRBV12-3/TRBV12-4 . CASRSQWTQYF TGTGCCAGCAGGTCTCAGTGGACCCAGTACTTC
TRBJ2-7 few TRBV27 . CASSEVASRRYEQYF TGTGCCAGCAGCGAGGTCGCTAGCCGGCGGTACGAGCAGTACTTC
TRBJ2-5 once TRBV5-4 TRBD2 CASSSRGGWEETQYF TGTGCCAGCAGTTCCCGGGGAGGGTGGGAAGAGACCCAGTACTTC
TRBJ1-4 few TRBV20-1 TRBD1 CSADPGTDEKLFF TGCAGTGCTGATCCCGGGACAGACGAAAAACTGTTTTTT
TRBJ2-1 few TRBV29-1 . CSVPGGGNEQFF TGCAGCGTTCCAGGAGGCGGGAATGAGCAGTTCTTC
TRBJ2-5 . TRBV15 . CATSSRTKQETQYF TGTGCCACCAGCAGCCGGACAAAACAAGAGACCCAGTACTTC
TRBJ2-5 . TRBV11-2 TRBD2 CASSLGTSGAVETQYF TGTGCCAGCAGCTTAGGTACTAGCGGGGCGGTAGAGACCCAGTACTTC
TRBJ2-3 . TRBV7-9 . CASSGGTANTQYF TGTGCCAGCAGCGGAGGGACAGCCAATACGCAGTATTTT